The present TCR beta chain was sequenced within a study of T cell repertoires in cytomegalovirus infection. V was clipped by 8 bases and J by 5 bases; unmatched bases: 11. Germline loops: CDR1 MNHEY, CDR2 SVGEGT. This CDR3 region has 16 residues. Each CDR3 protein gets one entry after TCRdb re-called the reads with MiXCR. The sample records 510,000 or so distinct CDR3 sequences, approximately 26% being singletons. The source material was PBMCs. The chain has TRBV6-2 or TRBV6-3 and TRBJ2-7, with TRBD2 matching 14 bases. This TCR was sampled from a human donor in good health (CMV status not recorded). Some clones in this sample may be carry-over from other donors' samples. CDR3 sequence: CASRRGTSGSGNEQYV. DNA of the CDR3: TGTGCCAGCCGCCGCGGGACTAGCGGGAGCGGGAACGAGCAGTACGTC.